This record covers a single TCR beta chain. Participant ages covered roughly 18 to 89 years across some 25 US areas. These data are taken from a study of blood T cell repertoires in COVID-19. Generated by immunoSEQ multiplex PCR, the TCRdb table keeps only in-frame clones and is missing some. There are 390,000 or so clones in the sample; roughly nine tenths occur only once, and roughly 0.99% lies in the top ten. Germline V gene sequence: CDR1 MNHNS, CDR2 SASEGT. The CDR3 is made up of 16 amino acids. V was pared by 2 bases and J by 2 bases, with 15 bases between. This sequence was found in a man aged 18 to 35 who had recovered from COVID-19. This chain links TRBV6-1 with TRBJ2-5; tentative D call: TRBD2 (7 bases). The sequencing sample was made of PBMCs or T cells enriched from blood (not recorded which). The CDR3 sequence: CASSELGGGPQETQYF. The CDR3 bases are TGTGCCAGCAGTGAATTAGGCGGGGGCCCTCAAGAGACCCAGTACTTC.